Listed here is a single T cell receptor (beta chain). Its antigen is still unknown. This sample is part of a study of cytomegalovirus exposure and HLA in healthy donors. Amplification used 60 Vbeta primers and 13 Jbeta primers. TCRdb's copy holds only in-frame clones and misses some; the assay was immunoSEQ multiplex PCR. The sample contains over 200,000 clones, approximately 82% of which appear only once. General observations from the study: A link between a missense DCLRE1C variant and TCR beta V- and J-gene trimming emerged from a later analysis. TRBV6-2, TRBV6-3 and some other V segments were excluded as indistinguishable. Most of the TCR beta V segments (in an earlier analysis) were productive either about 87% or about 30% of the time.

CDR3 size: 14 residues. Between the trimmed V and J ends, which lost 3 bases and 9 bases, there was a span of 12 bases. Germline V gene lookup returns CDR1 LNHDA and CDR2 SQIVND (reference sequence). This clonotype was sampled from a woman aged 40 to 55 in good health and CMV-seronegative. The chain carries TRBV19 and TRBJ1-6, with unresolved D. The material sequenced was PBMCs. The CDR3 nucleotides read TGTGCCAGTAGTATCCGAGATTTCGGTTCACCCCTCCACTTT. Translated: CASSIRDFGSPLHF.